Listed here are 4 T cell receptor beta chains from one sample, sequenced in a study of cytomegalovirus exposure and HLA in healthy donors. With 60 Vbeta and 13 Jbeta primers, the PCR was carried out. Clones were sequenced by immunoSEQ multiplex PCR, and TCRdb holds only the in-frame ones, with some missing. This sample's clone table lists just over 150,000 clones. The sample was PBMCs. The receptors here all came from a woman aged 60-70 years in good health and CMV-seronegative.

The chain has TRBV5-6 and TRBJ2-7; D possibly corresponds to TRBD1 (5 bases). Germline V gives CDR1 SGHDT, CDR2 YYEEEE. The V gene lost 1 base and the J gene lost 4 bases, with 15 bases spanning the gap. This CDR3 has 15 amino acids. CDR3 in amino acids: CASSLRAGIGYEQYF. The CDR3 nucleotides read TGTGCCAGCAGCTTGAGAGCAGGGATAGGTTACGAGCAGTACTTC. Full variable domain (remainder filled in from reference TRBV5-6 and TRBJ2-7): DAGVTQSPTHLIKTRGQQVTLRCSPKSGHDTVSWYQQALGQGPQFIFQYYEEEERQRGNFPDRFSGHQFPNYSSELNVNALLLGDSALYLCASSLRAGIGYEQYFGPGTRLTVT.

The chain uses TRBV10-3 and TRBJ2-2; 7 bases align to TRBD1. The CDR3 totals 15 residues. V was pared by 4 bases and J by 3 bases, with 5 bases of the junction left unmatched. Germline lookup yields CDR1 ENHRY and CDR2 SYGVKD. DNA of the CDR3: TGTGCCATCAGTGCCTCGACAGGGTACACCGGGGAGCTGTTTTTT. Translating gives CAISASTGYTGELFF.

V usage is TRBV5-1 and J usage is TRBJ2-1; D not certain. Germline V gene lookup returns CDR1 SGHRS and CDR2 YFSETQ. V gave up 1 base and J gave up 6 bases, with 8 bases separating them. This CDR3 region has 13 residues. The CDR3 sequence: CASSLLAINEQFF. Here the CDR3 DNA reads TGCGCCAGCAGCTTGCTCGCGATCAATGAGCAGTTCTTC.

CDR3 residues: CASSPEEGNYEQYF. The CDR3, as DNA: TGTGCCAGCAGCCCGGAGGAGGGGAACTACGAGCAGTACTTC. This chain links TRBV7-7 with TRBJ2-7, with D perhaps TRBD2 (6 bases). Trimming cost V 5 bases and J 3 bases, with 14 bases left between them. The CDR3 loop spans 14 amino acids. CDR1 SSHAT and CDR2 FNYEAQ come from the germline V gene (reference sequence).